Each of the 15 T cell receptor beta chains below was sequenced from the same sample in a study of tumor-infiltrating lymphocytes in primary liver carcinoma. Extraction also yielded germline DNA, while blood RNA was obtained from unsorted whole blood. Production of TCR beta cDNA used approximately 480 ng total RNA together with a constant-region primer. Libraries of TCR beta came from three nested multiplex PCR rounds with slightly modified ARM-PCR. Researchers ran the first two PCR rounds for ten to eleven cycles each with TRBV1-TRBV30 forward primers and a C-beta reverse primer. TCRdb used MiXCR to reprocess the multiplex PCR reads, holding one entry per CDR3 protein. Of fewer than 350,000 distinct CDR3 sequences listed, around three fifths are singletons. Sequencing was done on a sample of peripheral blood. Every receptor here comes from a man aged 40-49 years with primary liver carcinoma and hepatitis B virus infection.

At least ten counts were recorded for this clonotype. The gene calls are TRBV6-6 and TRBJ2-1; D gene uncertain. The V and J ends lost 4 bases and 7 bases respectively, with 11 bases between them. Germline V gene lookup returns CDR1 MNHNY and CDR2 SVGAGI (reference sequence). There are 13 residues in the CDR3. CDR3 bases: TGTGCCAGCAGTTTTCGTATGGGGAATGAGCAGTTCTTC. Protein product: CASSFRMGNEQFF.

For this clonotype: A read error may explain this, as a much larger clone is one base away. This rearrangement joins TRBV14 to TRBJ2-2, with TRBD1 matching 8 bases. Germline lookup yields CDR1 SGHDN and CDR2 FVKESK. This CDR3 region has 16 residues. Trimming removed 5 bases from V and 3 bases from J; junction bases left unmatched: 8. Here the CDR3 reads CASSFRTGPDTGELFF. The CDR3 coding sequence is TGTGCCAGCAGCTTCCGGACAGGGCCGGACACCGGGGAGCTGTTTTTT.

The chain has TRBV5-1 and TRBJ2-3, with D tentatively TRBD1 (5 bases). The CDR3 loop spans 13 amino acids. The V gene lost 5 bases and the J gene lost 4 bases, with 11 bases spanning the gap. Germline-derived CDR1 and CDR2 are SGHRS and YFSETQ. CDR3 loop: CASRLTRADTQYF. CDR3 in DNA: TGCGCCAGCAGATTAACCAGGGCAGATACGCAGTATTTT.

The chain uses TRBV5-1 and TRBJ1-4, with TRBD1 matching 9 bases. The junction had 4 bases not matched to a gene; V was cut back by 0 bases and J by 7 bases. The CDR3 length is 15 residues. Germline loops: CDR1 SGHRS, CDR2 YFSETQ. CDR3 sequence: CASSLDGTGTEKLFF. The CDR3 DNA sequence: TGCGCCAGCAGCTTGGACGGGACAGGGACTGAAAAACTGTTTTTT.

On this clonotype: This clone may be a read error of a much larger clone one base away. The chain recombines TRBV10-3 with TRBJ1-1; D is ambiguous. This CDR3 contains 11 residues. Germline CDR1 reads ENHRY; CDR2 reads SYGVKD. Trimming cost V 10 bases and J 1 base, with 7 bases left between them. CDR3 in DNA: TGTGCCACCGGAGCGAACACTGAAGCTTTCTTT. Its translation is CATGANTEAFF.

In its sample, this clonotype was seen many times. V is TRBV14 and J is TRBJ2-6; no firm D call. Trimming pared 0 bases from V and 6 bases from J, leaving 6 bases between. This CDR3 spans 14 amino acids. Germline loops: CDR1 SGHDN, CDR2 FVKESK. The CDR3 loop is CASSQDPQANVLTF. In nucleotides, the CDR3 is TGTGCCAGCAGCCAAGATCCCCAGGCCAACGTCCTGACTTTC.

To note about this clonotype: A read error may explain this, as a much larger clone is one base away. The chain employs TRBV6-2 or TRBV6-3 and TRBJ2-1; 9 nucleotides line up with TRBD2. The V and J ends lost 3 bases and 1 base, in that order; junction bases with no gene match: 16. There are 20 residues in the CDR3. Germline-derived CDR1 and CDR2 are MNHEY and SVGEGT. The CDR3 nucleotides are TGTGCCAGCAGTTATCTCGGGGCTAGCGGGATTAGGAGGTCCTACAATGAGCAGTTCTTC. Translating gives CASSYLGASGIRRSYNEQFF.

There are a few counts of this clonotype. This could be a read error, since a much larger clone is one nucleotide away. V is TRBV6-1 and J is TRBJ1-2; 8 bases agree with TRBD1. The J segment lost 6 bases and the V segment lost 7 bases, leaving 13 bases of the junction unmatched. Looked up from germline, CDR1 is MNHNS and CDR2 is SASEGT. The CDR3 runs to 15 residues. CDR3 loop: CASNAQGAKGDGYTF. CDR3 coding DNA: TGTGCCAGCAATGCCCAGGGGGCCAAGGGTGATGGCTACACCTTC.

This clonotype appeared many times. The chain couples TRBV4-1 to TRBJ2-5; 8 nucleotides agree with TRBD1. This CDR3 comprises 15 residues. The V segment lost 4 bases and the J segment 2 bases; nucleotides outside the gene matches: 6. CDR1 is MGHRA, CDR2 YSYEKL, per germline. Written as DNA, the CDR3 is TGCGCCAGCAGCCGTAATGACAGGGGACAAGAGACCCAGTACTTC. It translates to CASSRNDRGQETQYF.

This clonotype was observed many times. The rearrangement uses TRBV4-2 and TRBJ1-5; D might be TRBD1 (5 bases). Germline assignment: CDR1 LGHNA and CDR2 YNFKEQ. CDR3 length equals 16 residues. The V gene lost 1 base and the J gene lost 7 bases, with 17 bases spanning the gap. CDR3: CASSQVSGEGDQPQHF. In nucleotides, the CDR3 is TGTGCCAGCAGCCAAGTATCGGGAGAAGGGGACCAGCCCCAGCATTTT.

The genes are TRBV7-9 and TRBJ2-1; possibly TRBD2 for D (6 bases). In germline, CDR1 is SEHNR, CDR2 FQNEAQ (reference sequence). The length of the CDR3 is 15 residues. Trimming cost V 5 bases and J 7 bases, with 18 bases left between them. The DNA of the CDR3 is TGTGCCAGCAGCGCCTCCGGGACTGTAGGTAATGAGCAGTTCTTC. It codes for CASSASGTVGNEQFF.

This clonotype was found many times. The chain joins TRBV5-1 to TRBJ2-5; no firm D call. Trimming removed 0 bases from V and 2 bases from J, with 11 bases in between. CDR3 length equals 15 residues. CDR1 and CDR2 (germline): SGHRS, YFSETQ. This CDR3 reads CASSLEPKLQETQYF. In nucleotides, the CDR3 is TGCGCCAGCAGCTTGGAACCGAAATTACAAGAGACCCAGTACTTC.

This clonotype was counted once. In this CDR3 the conserved last residue, phenylalanine or tryptophan, is missing, so a read error is likely. This chain connects TRBV29-1 to TRBJ2-1; 10 positions match TRBD2. The CDR3 has 13 residues. Unmatched junction bases numbered 4, after V lost 3 bases and J lost 8 bases. The V gene's germline CDR1 is SQVTM and CDR2 ANQGSEA. Written as DNA, the CDR3 is TGCAGCGTTGAGCCTAGCGGGAGTTATGAGCAGTTCATT. Its protein is CSVEPSGSYEQFI.

Turning to this clonotype: The junction and the germline gene differ at one end; a read error may be behind it. This chain connects TRBV29-1 to TRBJ2-7; no firm D call. CDR3 length equals 16 residues. CDR1 SQVTM and CDR2 ANQGSEA come from the germline V gene. The CDR3 here is CSAMTSEIGTPYEQYF. CDR3 bases: TGCAGCGCAATGACATCTGAGATCGGCACTCCCTACGAGCAGTATTTC.

About this clonotype itself: The junction shows a germline mismatch at one end, possibly a read error. The gene calls are TRBV5-1 and TRBJ2-2; the D is unclear. CDR3 length: 15 residues. Germline loops: CDR1 SGHRS, CDR2 YFSETQ. In DNA form, the CDR3 reads TGCTCCAGCAGCTTGGTTGGTTCGAACACCGGGGAGCTGTTTTTT. Its protein is CSSSLVGSNTGELFF.